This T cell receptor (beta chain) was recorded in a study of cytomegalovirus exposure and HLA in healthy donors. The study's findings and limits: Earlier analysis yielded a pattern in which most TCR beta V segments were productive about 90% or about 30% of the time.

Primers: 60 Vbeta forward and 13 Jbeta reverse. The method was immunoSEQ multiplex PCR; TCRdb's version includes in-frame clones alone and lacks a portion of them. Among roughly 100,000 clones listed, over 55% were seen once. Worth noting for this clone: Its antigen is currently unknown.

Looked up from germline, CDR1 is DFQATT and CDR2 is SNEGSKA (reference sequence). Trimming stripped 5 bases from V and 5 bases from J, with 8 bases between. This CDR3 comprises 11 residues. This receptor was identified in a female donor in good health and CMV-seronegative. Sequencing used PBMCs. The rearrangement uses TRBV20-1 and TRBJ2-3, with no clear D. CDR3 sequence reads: CSARGVDTQYF. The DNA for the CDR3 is TGCAGTGCTCGAGGCGTAGATACGCAGTATTTT.